This T cell receptor beta chain was captured by sequencing in a study of molecular identifiers for immune sequencing clone quantification. Study-level points and caveats: Sizes of highly expanded clones could be underestimated through identical TCRs sharing a barcode. Researchers reportedly could pick up spiked Jurkat TCR RNA from one cell mixed into more than 800,000 naive cells.

A CD8+CD4-CCR7+CD45RA+ gate was used to sort naive CD8 T cells. V lost 2 bases to trimming and J lost 2 bases; unmatched junction nucleotides: 6. The germline gives CDR1 DFQATT, CDR2 SNEGSKA (reference sequence). The CDR3 totals 15 residues. MiXCR, run by TCRdb on the PCR reads, gives a single entry per CDR3 protein. The repertoire holds a few hundred thousand distinct CDR3 sequences, with 25% as singletons. Points on this clonotype: The antigen remains undetermined.

This sequence originates from a human donor in good health. Some libraries in this study had Jurkat cell RNA spiked in. The chain is built from TRBV20-1 and TRBJ2-7; the match to TRBD2 covers 10 bases. Material for sequencing was naive CD8+ T cells from blood, with Jurkat cell RNA spiked in. The subset was: FACS-sorted CD8+CD4-CCR7+CD45RA+ naive T cells. CDR3 protein: CSARSTSGATYEQYF. CDR3 bases: TGCAGTGCTAGATCAACTAGCGGGGCGACCTACGAGCAGTACTTC.